Included here is one T cell receptor beta chain sequence, with context. Its antigen is unknown. The entry originates in a study of cytomegalovirus exposure and HLA in healthy donors. About the research overall: Around 83% of around 400 genotyped donors fell in the Caucasian-associated ancestry cluster. Study observations and caveats: The productive fraction for most TCR beta V segments was about 90% or about 30% in an earlier analysis. In presence/absence analyses, roughly uniform sequencing depth across donors was assumed.

The PCR contained 60 Vbeta and 13 Jbeta primers. Clones were sequenced by immunoSEQ multiplex PCR, and TCRdb holds only the in-frame ones, with some missing. The data hold approximately 100,000 clones, with roughly 72% observed a single time. Sequencing was performed on PBMCs. This clonotype originated in a woman aged 18-35 years in good health and CMV-seropositive.

CDR3 in amino acids: CASSFPGRGTYEQYF. CDR3 sequence (DNA): TGTGCCAGCAGCTTTCCGGGGCGGGGGACCTACGAGCAGTACTTC. The chain is built from TRBV7-2 and TRBJ2-7; TRBD2 matches 7 bases. The CDR3 is 15 residues long. Germline-derived CDR1 and CDR2 are SGHTA and FQGNSA. V lost 3 bases, J lost 2 bases, and 7 bases stayed unmatched.